One and the same sample provided the 23 T cell receptor beta chains below, sequenced in a study of T-cell reconstitution after alpha-beta-depleted transplantation in children. Molecular barcoding with unique molecular identifiers was used for the TCRbeta library. MiXCR was run by TCRdb on the PCR reads, yielding one entry per CDR3 protein. Of hundreds of thousands of distinct CDR3 sequences in the sample, roughly 13% were seen once. The sample consisted of PBMCs, taken before TCRalphabeta/CD19-depleted stem cell transplant. These receptors originate from a girl aged 2 to 9 with congenital amegakaryocytic thrombocytopenia, due to receive a stem cell transplant.

Comment on this clonotype: A much bigger clone sits one base away, suggesting this may be a read error. The rearrangement joins TRBV20-1 to TRBJ2-1; the match to TRBD2 covers 10 bases. From germline, CDR1 is DFQATT and CDR2 SNEGSKA (reference sequence). This CDR3 has 14 residues. The CDR3 DNA reads TGCAGAGCTAGTAGCGGACTAGCGGACAATGAGCAGTTCTTC. Protein: CRASSGLADNEQFF.

This clonotype has a handful of counts. The gene calls are TRBV11-1 and TRBJ2-1, with a tentative D call TRBD2 (5 bases). Germline loops: CDR1 SGHAT, CDR2 FQDESV (reference sequence). The length of the CDR3 is 18 residues. With 5 bases removed from V and 0 bases from J, the gap between germline ends came to 20 bases. DNA for the CDR3: TGTGCCAGCAGCCCGGATCATTTTGTAGCGCCCTCCTACAATGAGCAGTTCTTC. Its protein product is CASSPDHFVAPSYNEQFF.

This clonotype was counted ten times or more. J is TRBJ2-7 and V is TRBV29-1; possibly TRBD1 or TRBD2 for D (5 bases each). Germline V gene sequence: CDR1 SQVTM, CDR2 ANQGSEA. This CDR3 has 12 residues. The ends were cut back, 7 bases at V and 8 bases at J, with 18 bases in the middle. The CDR3 is CSALQVEGKQYF. In nucleotides, the CDR3 is TGCAGCGCTCTACAGGTAGAGGGAAAGCAGTACTTC.

This clonotype was recorded a few times. The chain carries TRBV5-1 and TRBJ2-1; maybe TRBD2 (6 bases). CDR3 size: 14 residues. Deletions cut 5 bases from V and 8 bases from J, with 17 bases between. The germline V gene encodes CDR1 SGHRS and CDR2 YFSETQ. This CDR3 is CASRRRVERDEQFF. CDR3 DNA sequence: TGCGCCAGCAGGCGCCGAGTGGAGCGGGATGAGCAGTTCTTC. The complete variable domain, with remaining parts taken from reference TRBV5-1 and TRBJ2-1, reads KAGVTQTPRYLIKTRGQQVTLSCSPISGHRSVSWYQQTPGQGLQFLFEYFSETQRNKGNFPGRFSGRQFSNSRSEMNVSTLELGDSALYLCASRRRVERDEQFFGPGTRLTVL.

This clonotype appeared a few times. This chain uses TRBV20-1 with TRBJ2-1; 10 positions agree with TRBD2. The V gene end was trimmed by 6 bases and the J gene end by 6 bases; junction bases not matched to a gene: 14. The CDR3 has 16 residues. Germline-derived CDR1 and CDR2 are DFQATT and SNEGSKA (reference sequence). The CDR3 DNA is TGCAGTGCCGCCCCCCTCACTAGCGGGACCTTCAATGAGCAGTTCTTC. Translation gives CSAAPLTSGTFNEQFF.

This clonotype occurred many times. CDR3: CSAKLANTGELFF. The CDR3 coding sequence is TGCAGTGCTAAGTTAGCGAACACCGGGGAGCTGTTTTTT. The V gene is TRBV20-1, the J gene TRBJ2-2; D not resolved. Looked up from germline, CDR1 is DFQATT and CDR2 is SNEGSKA (reference sequence). The V end was cut by 4 bases, the J end by 0 bases, with 6 bases between. This CDR3 is 13 amino acids long.

The gene calls are TRBV10-3 and TRBJ2-2, with 11 bases matching TRBD2. V was pared by 3 bases and J by 8 bases, with 8 bases of the junction left unmatched. This CDR3 contains 16 residues. Per the germline V gene, CDR1 is ENHRY and CDR2 is SYGVKD. The CDR3 coding sequence is TGTGCCATCAGTGATCCGGCTAGCGGGAGGTCTGGGGAGCTGTTTTTT. Its translation: CAISDPASGRSGELFF.

On this clonotype itself: This may arise from a read error, as a much more abundant clone is one base away. The rearrangement joins TRBV28 to TRBJ2-2; the D is unclear. Germline CDR1 reads MDHEN; CDR2 reads SYDVKM. V lost 7 bases, J lost 3 bases, and 9 bases lay in between. The CDR3 is 13 residues long. DNA for the CDR3: TGTGCCAGCACGCAGATCCACACCGGGGAGCTGTTTTTT. It yields the protein CASTQIHTGELFF. The full variable domain, completed using reference TRBV28 and TRBJ2-2, is DVKVTQSSRYLVKRTGEKVFLECVQDMDHENMFWYRQDPGLGLRLIYFSYDVKMKEKGDIPEGYSVSREKKERFSLILESASTNQTSMYLCASTQIHTGELFFGEGSRLTVL.

The chain employs TRBV5-1 and TRBJ2-3; D is unclear. The CDR3 is 14 amino acids. The germline CDR1 and CDR2 sequences are SGHRS and YFSETQ. V lost 2 bases, J lost 8 bases, and 15 bases lay in between. The CDR3 nucleotides are TGCGCCAGCAGCTTCGCGACCGCCTTTGCTACGCAGTATTTT. Protein product: CASSFATAFATQYF.

The chain carries TRBV20-1 and TRBJ2-5, with 7 nucleotides matching TRBD1. Trimming took 4 bases from V and 2 from J; bases not matched to a gene: 10. CDR3 size: 15 residues. Germline CDR1 reads DFQATT; CDR2 reads SNEGSKA (reference sequence). The CDR3 is CSAKGGRKVQETQYF. As DNA, the CDR3 is TGCAGTGCTAAAGGGGGCAGGAAGGTACAAGAGACCCAGTACTTC.

There are many counts of this clonotype. The chain has TRBV7-8 and TRBJ2-5; tentatively, D is TRBD1 (5 bases). The length of the CDR3 is 16 residues. Trimming stripped 6 bases from V and 3 bases from J, with 20 bases between. Germline values: CDR1 SGHVS, CDR2 FQNEAQ. The CDR3 nucleotides are TGTGCCAGCAGTTTTACTGGGGTCCCGGACAAAGAGACCCAGTACTTC. It codes for CASSFTGVPDKETQYF.

The chain carries TRBV5-4 and TRBJ2-1, with 11 bases matching TRBD2. The junction had 14 bases not matched to a gene; V was cut back by 3 bases and J by 9 bases. The germline V gene has CDR1 SGHNT and CDR2 YYREEE (reference sequence). This CDR3 is built from 17 residues. The CDR3 region is CASSSGPSGRISGEQFF. CDR3 DNA sequence: TGTGCCAGCAGCTCGGGACCTAGCGGGAGGATCTCGGGTGAGCAGTTCTTC.

This clonotype showed up just a few times. The chain couples TRBV20-1 to TRBJ2-7, with a possible D match to TRBD2 (6 bases). This CDR3 has 13 residues. Deletions cut 3 bases from V and 6 bases from J, with 15 bases between. Looked up from germline, CDR1 is DFQATT and CDR2 is SNEGSKA (reference sequence). CDR3 protein: CSASPGTGVEQYF. CDR3 nucleotides: TGCAGTGCTAGTCCTGGGACTGGAGTCGAGCAGTACTTC.

J is TRBJ1-3 and V is TRBV12-3 or TRBV12-4; no definite D call. CDR3 size: 15 residues. V was cut by 5 bases and J by 2 bases, with 13 bases left in between. This CDR3 reads CASSLGLGTGNTIYF. CDR3 bases: TGTGCCAGCAGTCTAGGATTAGGGACTGGAAACACCATATATTTT.

This clonotype was picked up many times. The chain employs TRBV29-1 and TRBJ2-7, with TRBD1 matching 8 bases. CDR1 is SQVTM and CDR2 is ANQGSEA in the germline V gene. The CDR3 spans 14 residues. J gave up 2 bases and V 6 bases, and 9 bases lay outside the gene matches. The CDR3 reads CSVALRDRTYEQYF. In DNA, the CDR3 is TGCAGCGTCGCCCTCCGGGACAGGACCTACGAGCAGTACTTC.

The chain is built from TRBV20-1 and TRBJ2-1; D is uncertain. This CDR3 has 13 residues. Germline loops: CDR1 DFQATT, CDR2 SNEGSKA (reference sequence). The CDR3 protein is CSLSEDLYNEQFF. The CDR3 nucleotides are TGCAGCCTTTCTGAAGATCTCTACAATGAGCAGTTCTTC.

This rearrangement joins TRBV6-2 or TRBV6-3 to TRBJ2-5; D uncertain. V was cut by 4 bases and J by 3 bases, with 18 bases left in between. Germline loops: CDR1 MNHEY, CDR2 SVGEGT. The CDR3 sequence is 16 residues long. CDR3 sequence: CASSLLRAITKETQYF. The CDR3 DNA follows: TGTGCCAGCAGTTTACTACGCGCCATCACCAAAGAGACCCAGTACTTC.

The sample holds many counts of this clonotype. This chain uses TRBV28 with TRBJ2-1; D may be TRBD1 or TRBD2 (5 bases each). Germline loops: CDR1 MDHEN, CDR2 SYDVKM. CDR3 length: 13 residues. The CDR3 spells CGSRGRLWDEQFF. For the CDR3, the DNA is TGTGGGTCTCGGGGCCGGTTGTGGGATGAGCAGTTCTTC.

The sample holds a few counts of this clonotype. The chain employs TRBV20-1 and TRBJ1-5; 8 bases fit TRBD1. The V gene's germline CDR1 is DFQATT and CDR2 SNEGSKA (reference sequence). The CDR3 covers 13 residues. Trimming at V came to 8 bases and at J to 5 bases, leaving 8 bases not matched to a gene. The CDR3 loop reads CSTGTGPDQPQHF. DNA of the CDR3: TGCAGTACCGGGACAGGCCCCGATCAGCCCCAGCATTTT.

This clonotype appeared many times. V gene TRBV5-1 combines with J gene TRBJ1-1; D not resolved. V was shortened by 5 bases and J by 3 bases, with 11 bases between the two germline ends. CDR1 SGHRS and CDR2 YFSETQ come from the germline V gene. This CDR3 has 13 residues. The CDR3 DNA is TGCGCCAGCAGTGAGGCCTTAGACACTGAAGCTTTCTTT. Translation gives CASSEALDTEAFF.

As regards this clonotype: A read error may be the cause here, since a much bigger clone is one base away. The genes are TRBV29-1 and TRBJ2-7, with 9 positions matching TRBD2. This CDR3 is built from 14 residues. Germline lookup yields CDR1 SQVTM and CDR2 ANQGSEA. The CDR3, as DNA: TGCAGCGCTACTCTAGCGGGGACTCGTGGGGAGCTGTACTTC. This encodes CSATLAGTRGELYF.

Many counts were recorded for this clonotype. This sequence joins TRBV24-1 and TRBJ2-2, with D perhaps matching TRBD2 (6 bases). This CDR3 is built from 12 residues. CDR1 KGHDR and CDR2 SFDVKD come from the germline V gene. V was cut by 9 bases and J by 5 bases, with 9 bases left in between. The CDR3 protein is CATGEATGELFF. As DNA, the CDR3 is TGTGCCACCGGGGAGGCGACCGGGGAGCTGTTTTTT.

This clonotype was seen ten or more times. This chain uses TRBV20-1 with TRBJ1-5; D remains ambiguous. The ends were cut back, 2 bases at V and 4 bases at J, with 9 bases in the middle. The CDR3 consists of 13 residues. Germline values: CDR1 DFQATT, CDR2 SNEGSKA (reference sequence). CDR3 in amino acids: CSARHSNNQPQHF. Written as DNA, the CDR3 is TGCAGTGCTAGACACAGCAATAATCAGCCCCAGCATTTT.